Following are 21 T cell receptor beta chains from one sample sequenced in a study of shared clonotypes between healthy human individuals (dated by TCRdb to the early 2020s). The library was built by means of the immunoSEQ multiplex PCR assay. Not all clones reach the TCRdb copy of this immuneACCESS table, which keeps in-frame sequences only. Checked studies attribute under half of the gap to unresolved V genes and leave the rest unexplained. The sample has over a million clones on record, under 80% of them singletons. 1.2% to 1.5% of the sample rests with the top ten. The sequenced sample was memory CD4+ T cells sorted from blood. In the paper's terms, the cell subset or site label means: CD45RA-negative fraction. The origin of the receptors is a man between 18 and 29 years old in good health.

The rearrangement links TRBV5-6 to TRBJ1-3; D is ambiguous. V lost 2 bases and J lost 0, with 6 bases in between. This CDR3 is built from 14 residues. Germline V gene lookup returns CDR1 SGHDT and CDR2 YYEEEE. CDR3 nucleotide sequence: TGTGCCAGCAGCTTCGACAACTCTGGAAACACCATATATTTT. Its translation is CASSFDNSGNTIYF. Supplemented by reference TRBV5-6 and TRBJ1-3, the full variable domain reads DAGVTQSPTHLIKTRGQQVTLRCSPKSGHDTVSWYQQALGQGPQFIFQYYEEEERQRGNFPDRFSGHQFPNYSSELNVNALLLGDSALYLCASSFDNSGNTIYFGEGSWLTVV.

The CDR3 DNA follows: TGTGCCAGCAGTCCCTTTAGGGCGAGCACAGATACGCAGTATTTT. It specifies CASSPFRASTDTQYF. The J gene is TRBJ2-3, the V gene TRBV25-1; the D is unclear. The CDR3 consists of 15 residues. CDR1 and CDR2 (germline): MGHDK, SYGVNS. V lost 5 bases to trimming and J lost 0 bases, with 12 bases between them.

The rearrangement links TRBV27 to TRBJ2-6; maybe TRBD1 (6 bases). The germline CDR1 and CDR2 sequences are MNHEY and SMNVEV (reference sequence). The V and J ends lost 5 bases and 0 bases respectively, with 14 bases between them. The CDR3 sequence is 17 residues long. The CDR3: CASSLTGISSGANVLTF. In DNA, the CDR3 is TGTGCCAGCAGTCTAACAGGGATCAGCTCTGGGGCCAACGTCCTGACTTTC. Full variable domain (outside the CDR3, taken from reference TRBV27 and TRBJ2-6): EAQVTQNPRYLITVTGKKLTVTCSQNMNHEYMSWYRQDPGLGLRQIYYSMNVEVTDKGDVPEGYKVSRKEKRNFPLILESPSPNQTSLYFCASSLTGISSGANVLTFGAGSRLTVL.

This chain links TRBV2 with TRBJ2-5; D remains unclear. V shed 6 bases and J shed 5 bases, with 7 bases lying between them. The CDR3 is 11 residues long. Germline-derived CDR1 and CDR2 are SNHLY and FYNNEI. The CDR3 sequence: CASRAVETQYF. The DNA for the CDR3 is TGTGCCAGCAGGGCCGTGGAGACCCAGTACTTC.

V gene TRBV15 combines with J gene TRBJ1-4; D unclear. Trimming removed 5 bases at V and 8 bases at J, with 12 bases between. The CDR3 has 13 amino acids. Germline lookup yields CDR1 LNHNV and CDR2 YYDKDF (reference sequence). CDR3 sequence: CATSFRLAEKLFF. CDR3 sequence (DNA): TGTGCCACCAGCTTCCGGCTCGCGGAAAAACTGTTTTTT.

The CDR3 coding sequence is TGTGCCAGCAGCTTCGCGGCGGGGGAGACCCAGTACTTC. It translates to CASSFAAGETQYF. V usage is TRBV5-6 and J usage is TRBJ2-5; maybe TRBD2 (6 bases). The CDR3 runs 13 residues. The germline V and J ends were trimmed by 2 bases and 5 bases, with 10 bases remaining between them. Germline-derived CDR1 and CDR2 are SGHDT and YYEEEE.

The chain carries TRBV27 and TRBJ1-1, with D maybe TRBD1 (5 bases). Trimming cost V 4 bases and J 5 bases, with 17 bases left between them. The CDR3 covers 15 residues. Germline loops: CDR1 MNHEY, CDR2 SMNVEV (reference sequence). The CDR3 spells CASSSVTGLRTEAFF. CDR3 DNA: TGTGCCAGCAGTTCGGTAACAGGCTTACGGACTGAAGCTTTCTTT.

A remark on this clone: Additional DNA sequences in this sample encode the identical CDR3. The chain joins TRBV5-1 to TRBJ2-7, with 10 positions matching TRBD1. CDR3 size: 15 residues. The J segment lost 1 base and the V segment lost 3 bases, leaving 4 bases of the junction unmatched. Germline CDR1 and CDR2: SGHRS and YFSETQ. CDR3 sequence: CASSSGQGGSYEQYF. In nucleotides, the CDR3 is TGCGCCAGCAGCTCCGGACAGGGGGGGTCCTACGAGCAGTACTTC.

This clone was observed a few times. The gene calls are TRBV6-1 and TRBJ1-1, with D unresolved. Per germline, CDR1 MNHNS and CDR2 SASEGT. The CDR3 sequence is 12 residues long. V was pared by 10 bases and J by 4 bases, with 13 bases between. This CDR3 reads CATRDVGTEAFF. CDR3 nucleotides: TGTGCCACGAGAGACGTTGGCACTGAAGCTTTCTTT.

CDR3 protein: CASSSTTGLLTTGELFF. The CDR3 coding sequence is TGTGCCAGTAGTTCAACTACGGGACTACTAACCACCGGGGAGCTGTTTTTT. The rearrangement links TRBV19 to TRBJ2-2; 7 nucleotides align to TRBD2. J gave up 4 bases and V 5 bases, and 13 bases lay outside the gene matches. Germline CDR1 is LNHDA and CDR2 is SQIVND (reference sequence). CDR3 size: 17 residues.

V gene TRBV27 combines with J gene TRBJ1-1; D is unclear. The CDR3 totals 13 residues. The V gene lost 6 bases and the J gene lost 0 bases, with 8 bases spanning the gap. CDR1 MNHEY and CDR2 SMNVEV come from the germline V gene (reference sequence). The CDR3 region is CASSFLLNTEAFF. DNA of the CDR3: TGTGCCAGCAGCTTTCTACTGAACACTGAAGCTTTCTTT.

J is TRBJ2-3 and V is TRBV6-6; 14 nucleotides match TRBD2. This CDR3 comprises 16 residues. Looked up from germline, CDR1 is MNHNY and CDR2 is SVGAGI (reference sequence). The V segment lost 5 bases and the J segment 3 bases; nucleotides outside the gene matches: 4. CDR3 nucleotides: TGTGCCAGCAGTAAAGGGACTAGCGGGAGAACAGATACGCAGTATTTT. Translation: CASSKGTSGRTDTQYF.

The chain uses TRBV10-1 and TRBJ1-1; 9 bases agree with TRBD1. Germline values: CDR1 WNHNN, CDR2 SYGVQD (reference sequence). Trimming removed 9 bases from V and 3 bases from J; junction bases left unmatched: 17. The CDR3 loop spans 17 amino acids. The DNA for the CDR3 is TGCGCCAGGAAAGTCCGGGACAGGGATAATCGCGACACTGAAGCTTTCTTT. This translates into CARKVRDRDNRDTEAFF.

This rearrangement joins TRBV25-1 to TRBJ2-1; D may be TRBD2 (6 bases). Germline V gene lookup returns CDR1 MGHDK and CDR2 SYGVNS. The V gene lost 3 bases and the J gene lost 0 bases, with 12 bases spanning the gap. This CDR3 has 16 residues. The CDR3 bases are TGTGCCAGCAGTGACCACGGGGGAAGCTCCTACAATGAGCAGTTCTTC. Its protein is CASSDHGGSSYNEQFF.

A word on this clone: Other DNA sequences in this specimen translate into the identical CDR3. The chain recombines TRBV18 with TRBJ2-2; tentative D call: TRBD2 (5 bases). Trimming took 2 bases from V and 4 from J, leaving 8 bases between them. The length of the CDR3 is 14 residues. CDR1 is KGHSH, CDR2 LQKENI, per germline. CDR3 DNA: TGTGCCAGCTCACCAGCTGGAGGCACCGGGGAGCTGTTTTTT. Translation: CASSPAGGTGELFF.

The V call is TRBV18, the J call TRBJ1-5; no firm D call. V was clipped by 6 bases and J by 3 bases, with 18 bases between them. Germline V gene sequence: CDR1 KGHSH, CDR2 LQKENI. CDR3 length equals 16 residues. CDR3 sequence reads: CASSRVARTDNQPQHF. For the CDR3, the DNA is TGTGCCAGCTCCCGCGTGGCGCGCACAGACAATCAGCCCCAGCATTTT.

The rearrangement links TRBV29-1 to TRBJ2-5; the match to TRBD2 covers 7 bases. V gave up 4 bases and J gave up 2 bases; unmatched junction bases: 7. This CDR3 contains 14 residues. Germline CDR1 is SQVTM and CDR2 is ANQGSEA. DNA for the CDR3: TGCAGCGTTGCTATGGGGGGGAAGCAAGAGACCCAGTACTTC. It specifies CSVAMGGKQETQYF.

This clone was seen a few times. The V and J genes are TRBV27 and TRBJ1-2; 7 bases are a match to TRBD1. This CDR3 is built from 16 residues. Germline CDR1 is MNHEY and CDR2 is SMNVEV (reference sequence). V lost 3 bases and J lost 5; bases outside the gene matches: 12. CDR3 nucleotide sequence: TGTGCCAGCAGTTTGGGGTGGGACAGCAATATATATGGCTACACCTTC. Protein: CASSLGWDSNIYGYTF.

V and J are TRBV5-1 and TRBJ1-4; the D is unclear. The length of the CDR3 is 14 residues. Trimming cost V 5 bases and J 11 bases, with 19 bases left between them. Germline CDR1 reads SGHRS; CDR2 reads YFSETQ. The CDR3 loop reads CASSQDWSSLKLFF. Written as DNA, the CDR3 is TGCGCCAGCAGTCAGGACTGGTCGTCTTTGAAACTGTTTTTT.

V gene TRBV13 combines with J gene TRBJ1-4; TRBD1 matches 9 bases. The CDR3 consists of 15 residues. With V trimmed by 5 bases and J by 3 bases, 4 bases remained unmatched. The germline gives CDR1 PRHDT, CDR2 FYEKMQ (reference sequence). CDR3 sequence: CASSLGQGANEKLFF. DNA of the CDR3: TGTGCCAGCAGCCTGGGACAGGGTGCTAATGAAAAACTGTTTTTT.

The rearrangement uses TRBV5-8 and TRBJ1-6; D is possibly TRBD1 (6 bases). Trimming shortened V by 3 bases and J by 7 bases, and 14 bases separated the two germline ends. Germline V CDR1 and CDR2: SGHTS, YDEGEE. The length of the CDR3 is 15 residues. In DNA form, the CDR3 reads TGTGCCAGCAGCTCTCGGGGGGGGCCGAATTCACCCCTCCACTTT. Amino acid sequence: CASSSRGGPNSPLHF.